This T cell receptor (beta chain) was sequenced in a study of cytomegalovirus exposure and HLA in healthy donors. With 60 Vbeta and 13 Jbeta primers, the PCR was carried out. Profiling relied on immunoSEQ multiplex PCR, and the TCRdb table lists in-frame clones only, not all of them. The sample holds approximately 160,000 clones, approximately 84% seen once. This clone has more than one count but fewer than ten. What it recognizes is unknown. General study points: In a later analysis, TCR beta V- and J-gene trimming was associated with a missense DCLRE1C variant. About 87% or about 30% of the time was how often most TCR beta V segments were productive, according to an earlier analysis.

Deletions cut 6 bases from V and 6 bases from J, with 15 bases between. CDR3 length equals 13 residues. CDR1 SGHRS and CDR2 YFSETQ come from the germline V gene. The chain uses TRBV5-1 and TRBJ1-2; no clear D gene. Sequences were obtained from PBMCs. This sequence originates from a middle-aged man in good health and CMV-seropositive. CDR3 nucleotides: TGCGCCAGCAAGGAGGAGGGCCGGGATGGCTACACCTTC. It codes for CASKEEGRDGYTF.